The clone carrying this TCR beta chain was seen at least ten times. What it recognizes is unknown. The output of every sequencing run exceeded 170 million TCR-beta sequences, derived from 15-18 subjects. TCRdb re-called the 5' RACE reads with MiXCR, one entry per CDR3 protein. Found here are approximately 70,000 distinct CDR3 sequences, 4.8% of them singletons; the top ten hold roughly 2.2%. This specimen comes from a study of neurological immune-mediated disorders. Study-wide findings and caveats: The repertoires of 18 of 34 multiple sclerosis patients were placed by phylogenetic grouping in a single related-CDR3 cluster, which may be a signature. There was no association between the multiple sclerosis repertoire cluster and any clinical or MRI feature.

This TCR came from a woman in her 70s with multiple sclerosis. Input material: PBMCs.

Here the CDR3 DNA reads TGCGCCAGCAGCTTCCTCGCGACTAGCGGGAGGCCCAGAGAGACCCAGTACTTC. It yields the protein CASSFLATSGRPRETQYF. The chain is built from TRBV5-1 and TRBJ2-5, with 13 bases matching TRBD2. V shed 2 bases and J 4 bases; nucleotides not matched to a gene: 11. The CDR3 contains 18 residues. Germline loops: CDR1 SGHRS, CDR2 YFSETQ. Looking up the rest from reference TRBV5-1 and TRBJ2-5 gives the full variable domain: KAGVTQTPRYLIKTRGQQVTLSCSPISGHRSVSWYQQTPGQGLQFLFEYFSETQRNKGNFPGRFSGRQFSNSRSEMNVSTLELGDSALYLCASSFLATSGRPRETQYFGPGTRLLVL.